A single sample gave rise to the 18 T cell receptor beta chains below, sequenced in a study of CD8+ T cells in alopecia areata (dated by TCRdb to 2016 to 2019). The sample's time point label, decoded: around 4 weeks on oral tofacitinib. According to the study, the label for this sample's treatment or condition signals: oral pan-JAK inhibitor, 5-10 mg twice daily. Library prep was done by the immunoSEQ multiplex PCR assay. To provide template for TCR sequencing, every sample had RNA extracted and reverse transcribed into cDNA. The table comes from immuneACCESS by way of TCRdb, which keeps in-frame sequences with V and J called. Part of the clones is missing from these tables; in studies checked, under half for an unresolved V gene and the rest for unknown reasons. A total of 110,000 to 150,000 clones appear in this sample, around four fifths of them only once. The top ten clones comprise 20% to 25% of the sample.

Sample: CD8+ T cells sorted from blood, taken at week 4, from a patient treated with tofacitinib. The origin of the receptors is a human donor with alopecia areata.

The chain carries TRBV19 and TRBJ2-1; D ambiguous. The CDR3 length is 13 residues. Germline V gene data show CDR1 as LNHDA and CDR2 as SQIVND (reference sequence). The germline V and J ends were trimmed by 5 bases and 7 bases, with 12 bases remaining between them. The CDR3 DNA reads as TGTGCCAGTAGTGCCCGGTCGCCGAATGAGCAGTTCTTC. The encoded protein is CASSARSPNEQFF. Complete variable domain (other parts from reference TRBV19 and TRBJ2-1): DGGITQSPKYLFRKEGQNVTLSCEQNLNHDAMYWYRQDPGQGLRLIYYSQIVNDFQKGDIAEGYSVSREKKESFPLTVTSAQKNPTAFYLCASSARSPNEQFFGPGTRLTVL.

The chain recombines TRBV30 with TRBJ2-7, with D unresolved. Looked up from germline, CDR1 is GTSNPN and CDR2 is SVGIG (reference sequence). This CDR3 contains 11 residues. CDR3 in amino acids: CATSDSYEQYF. As DNA, the CDR3 is TGTGCGACATCCGACTCCTACGAGCAGTACTTC.

This chain links TRBV4-1 with TRBJ2-3; D unresolved. Looked up from germline, CDR1 is MGHRA and CDR2 is YSYEKL. The CDR3 has 13 amino acids. V was cut by 1 base and J by 3 bases, with 5 bases left in between. CDR3 sequence: CASSQGLTDTQYF. The CDR3 region has the DNA TGCGCCAGCAGCCAAGGTCTGACAGATACGCAGTATTTT.

The genes are TRBV10-3 and TRBJ2-3, with D unclear. This CDR3 is 14 amino acids long. Germline V gene sequence: CDR1 ENHRY, CDR2 SYGVKD. V lost 2 bases to trimming and J lost 2 bases, with 8 bases between them. As DNA, the CDR3 is TGTGCCATCAGTGAGGAAACCTCCACAGATACGCAGTATTTT. This sequence encodes CAISEETSTDTQYF.

This clone was seen a handful of times. V gene TRBV7-9 combines with J gene TRBJ2-1, with 10 bases aligning to TRBD2. The CDR3 is 15 residues long. V lost 1 base, J lost 7 bases, and 4 bases stayed unmatched. Germline V gives CDR1 SEHNR, CDR2 FQNEAQ (reference sequence). The CDR3 bases are TGTGCCAGCAGCTTAGTGCCTAGCGGGGGTAATGAGCAGTTCTTC. It is translated as CASSLVPSGGNEQFF.

The chain has TRBV7-9 and TRBJ2-5, with a weak D call TRBD1 (5 bases). The ends were cut back, 9 bases at V and 3 bases at J, with 11 bases in the middle. Germline values: CDR1 SEHNR, CDR2 FQNEAQ (reference sequence). The CDR3 has 12 amino acids. The CDR3 DNA sequence: TGTGCCAGTAAACAGGTGGAAGAGACCCAGTACTTC. This gives the protein CASKQVEETQYF.

The chain joins TRBV7-9 to TRBJ2-2; D is uncertain. The CDR3 has 14 residues. Looked up from germline, CDR1 is SEHNR and CDR2 is FQNEAQ (reference sequence). V lost 4 bases and J lost 1, with 7 bases in between. CDR3 loop: CASSSRQNTGELFF. The CDR3 DNA is TGTGCCAGCAGCTCCCGACAGAACACCGGGGAGCTGTTTTTT.

On this clone itself: An end of the junction does not agree with germline; a read error may underlie this. The genes are TRBV29-1 and TRBJ2-7; 12 bases are shared with TRBD2. CDR1 and CDR2 from the germline V gene are SQVTM and ANQGSEA. The length of the CDR3 is 13 residues. The CDR3, as DNA: TGCGGCGTTGAGGGACTAGCGGGTGGGGAGCAGTACTTC. It yields the protein CGVEGLAGGEQYF.

The chain uses TRBV19 and TRBJ2-7, with D tentatively TRBD1 or TRBD2 (5 bases each). There are 15 residues in the CDR3. Germline V lookup: CDR1 LNHDA, CDR2 SQIVND (reference sequence). The ends were cut back, 4 bases at V and 0 bases at J, with 13 bases in the middle. CDR3 sequence reads: CASSNSAGSSYEQYF. CDR3 nucleotide sequence: TGTGCCAGTAGTAATTCGGCAGGGAGCTCCTACGAGCAGTACTTC.

The sample holds a few counts of this clone. This chain uses TRBV6-6 with TRBJ2-7; 9 bases align to TRBD2. CDR1 and CDR2 from the germline V gene are MNHNY and SVGAGI (reference sequence). The V and J ends lost 5 bases and 5 bases, in that order; junction bases with no gene match: 7. CDR3 length: 14 amino acids. This chain's CDR3 is CASSPPGLANEQYF. In nucleotides, the CDR3 is TGTGCCAGCAGTCCCCCGGGACTAGCTAACGAGCAGTACTTC.

This clone showed up just a few times. V and J are TRBV14 and TRBJ2-6; D is ambiguous. This CDR3 comprises 19 residues. CDR1 and CDR2 from the germline V gene are SGHDN and FVKESK. V lost 0 bases to trimming and J lost 0 bases, with 15 bases between them. Here the CDR3 reads CASSQDEVTAYSGANVLTF. The CDR3 region has the DNA TGTGCCAGCAGCCAAGATGAAGTGACTGCTTACTCTGGGGCCAACGTCCTGACTTTC.

The J gene is TRBJ2-6, the V gene TRBV5-1; the match to TRBD1 covers 7 bases. The length of the CDR3 is 17 residues. Germline V gives CDR1 SGHRS, CDR2 YFSETQ. The trim removed 2 bases at V and 0 bases at J, leaving 5 bases unmatched. CDR3 residues: CASSFPGQISGANVLTF. The CDR3 coding sequence is TGCGCCAGCAGCTTCCCGGGACAGATCTCTGGGGCCAACGTCCTGACTTTC.

The rearrangement uses TRBV19 and TRBJ2-7; maybe TRBD1 (5 bases). The length of the CDR3 is 13 residues. Germline assignment: CDR1 LNHDA and CDR2 SQIVND (reference sequence). Trimming took off 8 bases at V and 0 bases at J, with 11 bases between the two ends. CDR3 amino acids: CASADSLSYEQYF. CDR3 nucleotides: TGTGCCAGTGCCGACAGCCTCTCCTACGAGCAGTACTTC.

The V and J genes are TRBV5-6 and TRBJ2-7; 10 bases agree with TRBD2. Trimming at V came to 3 bases and at J to 3 bases, leaving 6 bases not matched to a gene. Per germline, CDR1 SGHDT and CDR2 YYEEEE. This CDR3 spans 15 amino acids. The CDR3 loop is CASSSRTSGNYEQYF. The CDR3 coding sequence is TGTGCCAGCAGCTCGAGGACTAGCGGTAACTACGAGCAGTACTTC.

The chain joins TRBV19 to TRBJ2-7; maybe TRBD2 (6 bases). The ends were cut back, 6 bases at V and 1 base at J, with 16 bases in the middle. This CDR3 is 15 amino acids long. Germline V gene lookup returns CDR1 LNHDA and CDR2 SQIVND (reference sequence). DNA for the CDR3: TGTGCCAGTAGCATCCGGGACTCAGGATCCTACGAGCAGTACTTC. Amino acids: CASSIRDSGSYEQYF.

The chain joins TRBV29-1 to TRBJ2-7, with D hard to call. This CDR3 has 13 residues. Germline V gene sequence: CDR1 SQVTM, CDR2 ANQGSEA. The CDR3 sequence: CSAAGGITYEQYF. As DNA, the CDR3 is TGCAGTGCCGCTGGCGGCATTACCTACGAGCAGTACTTC.

In this sample, this clone turned up once. The CDR3 region is CASSGWTSGVSYQETQYF. The CDR3 region has the DNA TGTGCCAGCAGCGGCTGGACTAGCGGGGTCTCGTACCAAGAGACCCAGTACTTC. The chain combines TRBV7-9 with TRBJ2-5, with 12 bases lining up with TRBD2. This CDR3 contains 18 residues. CDR1 is SEHNR, CDR2 FQNEAQ, per germline (reference sequence). J gave up 0 bases and V 5 bases, and 10 bases lay outside the gene matches.

This rearrangement joins TRBV7-6 to TRBJ2-6; D unclear. Trimming removed 6 bases at V and 0 bases at J, with 9 bases between. The CDR3 loop spans 15 amino acids. CDR1 and CDR2 from the germline V gene are SGHVS and FNYEAQ. The CDR3 reads CASSLGSSGANVLTF. The CDR3 coding sequence is TGTGCCAGCAGTTTGGGAAGCTCTGGGGCCAACGTCCTGACTTTC.